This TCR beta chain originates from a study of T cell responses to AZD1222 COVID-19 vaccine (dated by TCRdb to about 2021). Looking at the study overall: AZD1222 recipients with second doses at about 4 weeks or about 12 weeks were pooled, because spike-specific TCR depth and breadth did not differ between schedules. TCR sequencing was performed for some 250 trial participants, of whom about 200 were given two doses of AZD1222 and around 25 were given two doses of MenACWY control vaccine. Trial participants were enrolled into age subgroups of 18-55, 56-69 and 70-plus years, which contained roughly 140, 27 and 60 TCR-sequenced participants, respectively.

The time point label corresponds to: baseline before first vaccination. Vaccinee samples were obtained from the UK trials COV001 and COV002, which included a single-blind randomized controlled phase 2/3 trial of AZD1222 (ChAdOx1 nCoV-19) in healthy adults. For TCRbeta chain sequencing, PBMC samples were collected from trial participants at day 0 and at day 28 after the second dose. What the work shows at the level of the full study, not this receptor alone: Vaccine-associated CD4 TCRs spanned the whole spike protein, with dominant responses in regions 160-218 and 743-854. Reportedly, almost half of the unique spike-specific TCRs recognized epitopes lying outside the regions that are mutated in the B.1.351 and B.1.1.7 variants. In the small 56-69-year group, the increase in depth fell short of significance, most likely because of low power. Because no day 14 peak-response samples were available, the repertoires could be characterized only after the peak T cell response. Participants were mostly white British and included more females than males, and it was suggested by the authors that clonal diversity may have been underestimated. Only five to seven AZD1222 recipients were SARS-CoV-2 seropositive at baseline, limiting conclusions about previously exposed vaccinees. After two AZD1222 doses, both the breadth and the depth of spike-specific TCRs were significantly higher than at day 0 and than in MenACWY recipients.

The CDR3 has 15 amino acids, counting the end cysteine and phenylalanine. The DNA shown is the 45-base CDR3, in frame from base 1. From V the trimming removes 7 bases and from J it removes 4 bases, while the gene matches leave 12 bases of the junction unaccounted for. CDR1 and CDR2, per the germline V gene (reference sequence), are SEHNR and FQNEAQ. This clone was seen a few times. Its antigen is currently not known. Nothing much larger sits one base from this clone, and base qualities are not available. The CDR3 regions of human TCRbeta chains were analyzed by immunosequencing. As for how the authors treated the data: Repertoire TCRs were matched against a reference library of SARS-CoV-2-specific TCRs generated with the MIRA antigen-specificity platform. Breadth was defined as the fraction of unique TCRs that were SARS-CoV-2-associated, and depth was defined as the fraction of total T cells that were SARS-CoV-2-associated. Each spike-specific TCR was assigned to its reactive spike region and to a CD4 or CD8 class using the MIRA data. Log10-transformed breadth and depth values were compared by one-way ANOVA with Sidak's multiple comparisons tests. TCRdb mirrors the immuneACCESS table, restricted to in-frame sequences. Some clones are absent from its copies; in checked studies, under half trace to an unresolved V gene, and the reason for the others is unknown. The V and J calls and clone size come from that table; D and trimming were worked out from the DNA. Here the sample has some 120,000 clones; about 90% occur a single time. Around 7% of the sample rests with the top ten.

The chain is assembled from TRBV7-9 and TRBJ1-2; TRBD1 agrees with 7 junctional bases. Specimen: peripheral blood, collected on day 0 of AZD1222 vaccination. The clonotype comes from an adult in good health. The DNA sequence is TGTGCCAGCACCTCTAACCGGGGACAGCCCTATGGCTACACCTTC. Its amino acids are CASTSNRGQPYGYTF.